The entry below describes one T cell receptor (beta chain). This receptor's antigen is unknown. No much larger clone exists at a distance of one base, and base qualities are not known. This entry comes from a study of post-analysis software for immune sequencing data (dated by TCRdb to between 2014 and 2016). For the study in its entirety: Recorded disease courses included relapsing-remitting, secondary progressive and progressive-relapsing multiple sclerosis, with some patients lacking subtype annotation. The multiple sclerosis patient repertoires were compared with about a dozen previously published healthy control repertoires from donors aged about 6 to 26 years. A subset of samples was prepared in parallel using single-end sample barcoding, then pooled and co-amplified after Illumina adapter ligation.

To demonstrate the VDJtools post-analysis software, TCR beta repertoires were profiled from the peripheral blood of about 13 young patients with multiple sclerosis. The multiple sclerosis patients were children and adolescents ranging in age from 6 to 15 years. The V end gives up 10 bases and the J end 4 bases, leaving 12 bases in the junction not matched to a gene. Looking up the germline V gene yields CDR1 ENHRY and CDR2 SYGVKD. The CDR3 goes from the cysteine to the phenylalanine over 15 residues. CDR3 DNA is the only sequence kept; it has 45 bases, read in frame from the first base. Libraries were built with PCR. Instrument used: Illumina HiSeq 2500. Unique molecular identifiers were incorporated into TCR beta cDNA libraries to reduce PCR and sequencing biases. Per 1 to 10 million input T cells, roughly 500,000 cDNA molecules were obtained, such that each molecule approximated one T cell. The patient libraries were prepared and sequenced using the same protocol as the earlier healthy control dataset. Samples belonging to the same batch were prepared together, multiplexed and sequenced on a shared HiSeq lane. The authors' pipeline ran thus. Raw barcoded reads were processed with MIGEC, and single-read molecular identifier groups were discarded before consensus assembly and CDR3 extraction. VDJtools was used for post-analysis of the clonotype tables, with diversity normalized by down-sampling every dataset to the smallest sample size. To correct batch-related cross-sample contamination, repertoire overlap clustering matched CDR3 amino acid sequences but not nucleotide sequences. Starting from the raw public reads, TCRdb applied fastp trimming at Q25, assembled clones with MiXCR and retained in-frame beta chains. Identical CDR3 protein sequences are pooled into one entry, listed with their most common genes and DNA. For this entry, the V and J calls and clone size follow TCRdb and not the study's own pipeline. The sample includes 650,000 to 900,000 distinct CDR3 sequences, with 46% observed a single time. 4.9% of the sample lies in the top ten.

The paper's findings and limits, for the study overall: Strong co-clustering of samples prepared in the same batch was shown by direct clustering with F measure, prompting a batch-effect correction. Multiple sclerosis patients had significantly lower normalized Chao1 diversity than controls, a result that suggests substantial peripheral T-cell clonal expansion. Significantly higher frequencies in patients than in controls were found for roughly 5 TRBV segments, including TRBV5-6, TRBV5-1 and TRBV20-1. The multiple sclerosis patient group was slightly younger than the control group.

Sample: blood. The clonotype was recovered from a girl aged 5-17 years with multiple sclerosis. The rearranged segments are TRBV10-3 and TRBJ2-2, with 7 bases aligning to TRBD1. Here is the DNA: TGTGCCACCACGGGGCAGGGGGAACGCACCGGGGAGCTGTTTTTT. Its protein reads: CATTGQGERTGELFF.